The TCR beta chain under discussion was sequenced for a study of beta chain features in type 1 diabetes. Whole-study results and caveats: Among type 1 diabetes patients, VDJ junctions had fewer insertions and more deletions. Among patients, naive, central memory and Treg TCRB repertoires appeared more similar than among healthy donors. Across all four CD4+ subsets, people with type 1 diabetes showed modestly shorter TCRB CDR3s.

The sample holds a few counts of this clone. The antigen remains unidentified. Sequenced material consisted of expressed TCRB transcripts (all of the isolated RNA was reverse transcribed). Only in-frame clones appear in the TCRdb table, and some are missing; sequencing was by immunoSEQ multiplex PCR. The table records under 300,000 clones, about 25% of them present only once. V gave up 0 bases and J gave up 10 bases, with 15 bases separating them. Germline values: CDR1 SGHDN, CDR2 FVKESK. The CDR3 runs 15 residues. In all sorted populations, purity surpassed 95%. The sample comprised central memory CD4+ T cells from blood. The chain carries TRBV14 and TRBJ1-4; perhaps TRBD1 as D (5 bases). The origin of this receptor is a man aged 30-40 years in good health. The CDR3 DNA follows: TGTGCCAGCAGCCAAGACGGGAAACGGAGGGGAAAACTGTTTTTT. Protein product: CASSQDGKRRGKLFF.